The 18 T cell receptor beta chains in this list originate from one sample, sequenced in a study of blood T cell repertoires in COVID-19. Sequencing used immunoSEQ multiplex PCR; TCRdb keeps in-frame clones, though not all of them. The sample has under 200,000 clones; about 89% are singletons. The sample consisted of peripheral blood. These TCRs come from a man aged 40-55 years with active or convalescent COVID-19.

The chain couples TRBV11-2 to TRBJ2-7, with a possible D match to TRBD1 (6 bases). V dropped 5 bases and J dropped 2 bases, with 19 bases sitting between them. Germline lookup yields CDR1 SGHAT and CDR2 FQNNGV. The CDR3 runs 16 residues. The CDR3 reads CASSPLSGRGTYEQYF. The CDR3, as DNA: TGTGCCAGCAGCCCGCTAAGCGGCAGGGGCACCTACGAGCAGTACTTC.

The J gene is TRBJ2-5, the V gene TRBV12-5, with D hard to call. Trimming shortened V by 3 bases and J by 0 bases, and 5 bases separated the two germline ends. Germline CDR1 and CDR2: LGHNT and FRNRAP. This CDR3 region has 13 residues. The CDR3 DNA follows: TGTGCTAGTGGTTTTACATACCAAGAGACCCAGTACTTC. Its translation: CASGFTYQETQYF.

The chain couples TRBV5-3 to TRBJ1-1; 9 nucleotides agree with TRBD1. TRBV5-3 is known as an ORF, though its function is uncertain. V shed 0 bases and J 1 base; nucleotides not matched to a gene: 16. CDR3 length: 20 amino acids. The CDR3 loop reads CARSLVGAGQGLWGNTEAFF. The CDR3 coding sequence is TGTGCCAGAAGCTTGGTCGGAGCGGGACAGGGATTATGGGGGAACACTGAAGCTTTCTTT.

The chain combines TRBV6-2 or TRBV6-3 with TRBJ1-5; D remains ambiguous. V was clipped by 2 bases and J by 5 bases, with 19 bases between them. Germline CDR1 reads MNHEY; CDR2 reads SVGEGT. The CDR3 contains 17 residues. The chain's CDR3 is CASSYPERAQIHQPQHF. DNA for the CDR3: TGTGCCAGCAGTTACCCGGAGAGGGCTCAGATTCATCAGCCCCAGCATTTT.

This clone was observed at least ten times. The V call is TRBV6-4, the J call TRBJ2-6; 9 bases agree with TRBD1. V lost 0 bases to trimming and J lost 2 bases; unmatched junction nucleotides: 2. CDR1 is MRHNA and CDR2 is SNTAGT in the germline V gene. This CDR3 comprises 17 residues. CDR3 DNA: TGTGCCAGCAGTGACTCTGGGACAGGGACTGGGGCCAACGTCCTGACTTTC. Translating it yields CASSDSGTGTGANVLTF.

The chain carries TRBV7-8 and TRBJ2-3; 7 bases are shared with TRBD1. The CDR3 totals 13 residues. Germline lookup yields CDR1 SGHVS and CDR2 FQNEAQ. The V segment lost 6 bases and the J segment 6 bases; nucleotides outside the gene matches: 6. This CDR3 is CASSKDREDTQYF. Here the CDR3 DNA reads TGTGCCAGCAGTAAAGACAGGGAGGATACGCAGTATTTT.

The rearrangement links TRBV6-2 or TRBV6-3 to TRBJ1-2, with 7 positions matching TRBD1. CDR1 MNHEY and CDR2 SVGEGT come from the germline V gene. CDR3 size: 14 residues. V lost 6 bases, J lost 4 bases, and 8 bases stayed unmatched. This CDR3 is CASSRTGAGYGYTF. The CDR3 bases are TGTGCCAGCAGCAGGACAGGCGCGGGCTATGGCTACACCTTC.

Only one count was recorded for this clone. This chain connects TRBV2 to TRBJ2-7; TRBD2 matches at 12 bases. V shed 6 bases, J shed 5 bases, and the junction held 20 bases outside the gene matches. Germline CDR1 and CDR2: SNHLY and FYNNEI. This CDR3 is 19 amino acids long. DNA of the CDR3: TGTGCCAGCAGGAGAAGGACTAGCGGGGACAGCGGGCGGGGGAACGAGCAGTACTTC. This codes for CASRRRTSGDSGRGNEQYF.

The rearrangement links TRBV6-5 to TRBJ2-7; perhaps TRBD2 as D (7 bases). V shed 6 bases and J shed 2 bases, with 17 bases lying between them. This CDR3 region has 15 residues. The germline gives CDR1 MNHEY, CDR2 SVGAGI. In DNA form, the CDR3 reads TGTGCCAGCAGCCCCGTGGGCGGGGGCACCTACGAGCAGTACTTC. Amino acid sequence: CASSPVGGGTYEQYF.

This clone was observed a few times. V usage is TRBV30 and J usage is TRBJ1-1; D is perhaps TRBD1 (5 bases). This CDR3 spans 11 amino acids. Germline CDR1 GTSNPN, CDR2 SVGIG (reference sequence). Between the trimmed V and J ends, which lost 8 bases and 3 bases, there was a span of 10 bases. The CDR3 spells CARRGDTEAFF. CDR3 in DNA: TGTGCCCGCCGGGGGGACACTGAAGCTTTCTTT.

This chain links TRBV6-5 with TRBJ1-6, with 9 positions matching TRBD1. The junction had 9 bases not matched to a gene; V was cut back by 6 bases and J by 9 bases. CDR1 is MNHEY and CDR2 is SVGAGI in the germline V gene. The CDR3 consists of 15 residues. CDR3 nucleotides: TGTGCCAGCAGACTCGGACAGGGGAACTTTTCACCCCTCCACTTT. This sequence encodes CASRLGQGNFSPLHF.

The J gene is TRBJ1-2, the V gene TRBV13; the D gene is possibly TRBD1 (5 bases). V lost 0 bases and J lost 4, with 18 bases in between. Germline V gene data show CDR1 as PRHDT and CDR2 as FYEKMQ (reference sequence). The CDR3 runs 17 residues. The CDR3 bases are TGTGCCAGCAGCTTAGGGCAAATCGGGGGGGTAGGCTATGGCTACACCTTC. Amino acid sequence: CASSLGQIGGVGYGYTF.

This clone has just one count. The CDR3 reads CASSNKLIVQPQHF. Here the CDR3 DNA reads TGTGCCAGCAGCAACAAACTAATCGTTCAGCCCCAGCATTTT. The J gene is TRBJ1-5, the V gene TRBV28, with no clear D. This CDR3 comprises 14 residues. CDR1 and CDR2 (germline): MDHEN, SYDVKM. V lost 6 bases to trimming and J lost 6 bases, with 15 bases between them.

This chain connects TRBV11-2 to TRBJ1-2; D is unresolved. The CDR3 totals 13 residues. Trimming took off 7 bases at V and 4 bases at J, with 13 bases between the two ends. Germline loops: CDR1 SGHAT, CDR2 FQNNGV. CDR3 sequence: CASTPGGSYGYTF. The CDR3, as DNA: TGTGCCAGCACTCCCGGCGGGTCCTATGGCTACACCTTC. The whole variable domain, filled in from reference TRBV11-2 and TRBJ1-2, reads EAGVAQSPRYKIIEKRQSVAFWCNPISGHATLYWYQQILGQGPKLLIQFQNNGVVDDSQLPKDRFSAERLKGVDSTLKIQPAKLEDSAVYLCASTPGGSYGYTFGSGTRLTVV.

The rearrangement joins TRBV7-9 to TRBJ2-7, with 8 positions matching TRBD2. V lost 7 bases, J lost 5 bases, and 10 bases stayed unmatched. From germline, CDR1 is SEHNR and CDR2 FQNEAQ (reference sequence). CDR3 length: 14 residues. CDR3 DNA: TGTGCCAGCAACCCCGGGGGGGGATTCCACGAGCAGTACTTC. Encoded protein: CASNPGGGFHEQYF.

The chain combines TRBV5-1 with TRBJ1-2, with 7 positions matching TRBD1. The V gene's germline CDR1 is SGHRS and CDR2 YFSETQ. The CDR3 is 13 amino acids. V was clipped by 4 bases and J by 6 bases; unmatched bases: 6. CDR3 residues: CASSGTGEDGYTF. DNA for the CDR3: TGCGCCAGCAGCGGAACAGGGGAGGATGGCTACACCTTC.

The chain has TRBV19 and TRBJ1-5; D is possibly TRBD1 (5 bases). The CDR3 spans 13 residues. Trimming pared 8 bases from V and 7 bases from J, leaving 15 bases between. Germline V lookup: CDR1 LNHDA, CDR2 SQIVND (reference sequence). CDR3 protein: CASLRDRGQPQHF. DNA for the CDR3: TGTGCCAGTCTCCGAGATAGGGGCCAGCCCCAGCATTTT.

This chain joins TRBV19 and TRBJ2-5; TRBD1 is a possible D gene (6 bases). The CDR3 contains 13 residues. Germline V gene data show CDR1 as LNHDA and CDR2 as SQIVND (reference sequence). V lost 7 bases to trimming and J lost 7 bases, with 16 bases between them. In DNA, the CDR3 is TGTGCCAGTATGAAGACAGGTCTGGCGACCCAGTACTTC. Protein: CASMKTGLATQYF.